What follows are 27 T cell receptor beta chains derived from one specimen sequenced in a study of shared clonotypes between healthy human individuals. The protocol was immunoSEQ multiplex PCR, while the TCRdb copy is restricted to in-frame clones and leaves out a portion. The sample lists about 2.1 million clones, 85% to 95% seen once, with around 1.7% in the top ten. Naive CD8 cells comprised CD45RO-negative, CCR7-positively selected cells, excluding terminally differentiated effector memory CD45RA+ cells. Sequences were obtained from naive CD8+ T cells from PBMCs. The receptor source for this set is a man younger than 30 in good health. Some clones in this sample may be carry-over from other donors' samples.

The rearrangement links TRBV18 to TRBJ2-7; D may be TRBD1 (6 bases). The CDR3 has 14 amino acids. The V end was cut by 6 bases, the J end by 5 bases, with 17 bases between. Germline V CDR1 and CDR2: KGHSH, LQKENI. This chain's CDR3 is CASSRARGWDEQYF. CDR3 in DNA: TGTGCCAGCTCCCGCGCCAGGGGCTGGGACGAGCAGTACTTC.

This clone was recorded only once. V gene TRBV10-3 combines with J gene TRBJ1-2, with 8 bases that match TRBD1. CDR3 length equals 21 residues. CDR1 ENHRY and CDR2 SYGVKD come from the germline V gene. Trimming at V came to 4 bases and at J to 1 base, leaving 23 bases not matched to a gene. CDR3 sequence (DNA): TGTGCCATCAGTGTTATATTCTCCGGGGAGGACAGGGCCACGAATAACTATGGCTACACCTTC. It is translated as CAISVIFSGEDRATNNYGYTF.

This CDR3 is CASRGETGRTMNTEAFF. The CDR3 bases are TGTGCCAGCAGGGGTGAAACGGGACGGACTATGAACACTGAAGCTTTCTTT. The chain has TRBV2 and TRBJ1-1; perhaps TRBD1 as D (5 bases). The length of the CDR3 is 17 residues. Trimming removed 6 bases at V and 0 bases at J, with 20 bases between. CDR1 and CDR2 (germline): SNHLY, FYNNEI.

This chain connects TRBV27 to TRBJ2-7; no reliable D call. V shed 4 bases and J shed 5 bases, with 15 bases lying between them. Germline CDR1 is MNHEY and CDR2 is SMNVEV (reference sequence). This CDR3 contains 14 residues. This chain's CDR3 is CASSSHKSRDEQYF. The CDR3 nucleotides read TGTGCCAGCAGTTCCCACAAATCTAGGGACGAGCAGTACTTC.

The V and J genes are TRBV4-3 and TRBJ2-1; D could derive from TRBD1 or TRBD2 (5 bases each). Germline CDR1 and CDR2: LGHNA and YSLEER. The CDR3 loop spans 18 amino acids. V lost 5 bases to trimming and J lost 5 bases, with 25 bases between them. This CDR3 reads CASSSVLSGEGLNNEQFF. Written as DNA, the CDR3 is TGCGCCAGCAGCTCGGTCCTCTCCGGAGAGGGGCTTAACAATGAGCAGTTCTTC.

V is TRBV7-9 and J is TRBJ2-2; D is unclear. Per the germline V gene, CDR1 is SEHNR and CDR2 is FQNEAQ (reference sequence). V was trimmed by 3 bases and J by 4 bases, leaving 18 bases between them. CDR3 length: 17 amino acids. The CDR3 DNA follows: TGTGCCAGCAGCTTTAACTTCACGCGACATTTCACCGGGGAGCTGTTTTTT. Translating gives CASSFNFTRHFTGELFF.

The gene calls are TRBV7-9 and TRBJ1-4; 7 nucleotides line up with TRBD1. J gave up 10 bases and V 6 bases, and 8 bases lay outside the gene matches. This CDR3 spans 13 amino acids. Germline CDR1 reads SEHNR; CDR2 reads FQNEAQ (reference sequence). CDR3 sequence: CASRGQEGRKLFF. Here the CDR3 DNA reads TGTGCCAGCAGAGGACAGGAAGGTAGAAAACTGTTTTTT.

This clone was seen only once. This chain links TRBV28 with TRBJ1-4; D call uncertain. Deletions cut 5 bases from V and 7 bases from J, with 20 bases between. Germline assignment: CDR1 MDHEN and CDR2 SYDVKM. CDR3 length equals 16 residues. The CDR3 DNA sequence: TGTGCCAGCAGTCCCCTCGAAACGGGGTGGGGTGAAAAACTGTTTTTT. It codes for CASSPLETGWGEKLFF.

The rearrangement uses TRBV29-1 and TRBJ1-2; D is possibly TRBD1 (6 bases). V was pared by 7 bases and J by 7 bases, with 13 bases between. Germline V gene lookup returns CDR1 SQVTM and CDR2 ANQGSEA. CDR3 length: 11 amino acids. The CDR3 sequence is CSAAAGAGYTF. DNA for the CDR3: TGCAGCGCAGCAGCAGGGGCTGGCTACACCTTC.

This clone was found once. This chain connects TRBV27 to TRBJ2-1; 8 bases fit TRBD1. Trimming removed 3 bases from V and 3 bases from J; junction bases left unmatched: 4. The CDR3 runs 15 residues. Germline V gene lookup returns CDR1 MNHEY and CDR2 SMNVEV (reference sequence). CDR3 sequence reads: CASSLRGQVYNEQFF. The CDR3 DNA reads TGTGCCAGCAGTTTGAGGGGACAGGTCTACAATGAGCAGTTCTTC.

The J gene is TRBJ2-1, the V gene TRBV19; 14 bases are a match to TRBD2. The germline gives CDR1 LNHDA, CDR2 SQIVND (reference sequence). V was pared by 8 bases and J by 8 bases, with 11 bases of the junction left unmatched. This CDR3 contains 16 residues. This CDR3 is CASDPGTSGSLDEQFF. CDR3 nucleotides: TGTGCCAGTGACCCCGGGACTAGCGGGAGTCTGGATGAGCAGTTCTTC. Supplemented by reference TRBV19 and TRBJ2-1, the full variable domain reads DGGITQSPKYLFRKEGQNVTLSCEQNLNHDAMYWYRQDPGQGLRLIYYSQIVNDFQKGDIAEGYSVSREKKESFPLTVTSAQKNPTAFYLCASDPGTSGSLDEQFFGPGTRLTVL.

Concerning this clone: In the same sample, other DNA sequences code for this CDR3. The chain combines TRBV4-3 with TRBJ2-2; perhaps TRBD2 as D (6 bases). The germline V gene encodes CDR1 LGHNA and CDR2 YSLEER. The ends were cut back, 6 bases at V and 7 bases at J, with 12 bases in the middle. The CDR3 has 13 amino acids. In DNA, the CDR3 is TGCGCCAGCAGTCCGGGACTCAGCGGGGAGCTGTTTTTT. Protein: CASSPGLSGELFF.

This chain connects TRBV29-1 to TRBJ1-2, with D possibly being TRBD1 (5 bases). The CDR3 totals 15 residues. The V end was cut by 0 bases, the J end by 5 bases, with 16 bases between. CDR1 and CDR2 (germline): SQVTM, ANQGSEA. CDR3 loop: CSVEDRRGSWYGYTF. The CDR3 DNA follows: TGCAGCGTTGAAGATCGGAGGGGATCTTGGTATGGCTACACCTTC.

V is TRBV2 and J is TRBJ1-1; tentative D call: TRBD1 (6 bases). Trimming removed 8 bases from V and 5 bases from J, with 21 bases in between. CDR3 size: 15 residues. Germline values: CDR1 SNHLY, CDR2 FYNNEI. Written as DNA, the CDR3 is TGTGCCAGCTCCTCGGGTCGGGGGGCGGGGACTGAAGCTTTCTTT. Residues: CASSSGRGAGTEAFF.

The chain employs TRBV19 and TRBJ2-5; D is unclear. The CDR3 is 11 amino acids. V was cut by 8 bases and J by 5 bases, with 9 bases left in between. The germline V gene encodes CDR1 LNHDA and CDR2 SQIVND (reference sequence). CDR3 loop: CASAYRETQYF. CDR3 DNA sequence: TGTGCCAGTGCGTACCGGGAGACCCAGTACTTC.

Only a few counts were recorded for this clone. This CDR3 is also generated by other DNA sequences in the sample. The chain joins TRBV6-1 to TRBJ1-5, with 11 bases identical to TRBD1. Germline-derived CDR1 and CDR2 are MNHNS and SASEGT. CDR3 size: 15 residues. With 5 bases clipped from V and 1 base from J, the junction kept 1 base outside the gene matches. The CDR3 nucleotides read TGTGCCAGCAGTAGGGACAGGGGGAGCAATCAGCCCCAGCATTTT. It translates to CASSRDRGSNQPQHF.

The V gene is TRBV27, the J gene TRBJ2-1; D is perhaps TRBD1 (9 bases). The CDR3 is 19 residues long. Germline V gene data show CDR1 as MNHEY and CDR2 as SMNVEV (reference sequence). Trimming took off 0 bases at V and 3 bases at J, with 21 bases between the two ends. The CDR3 loop reads CASSLSRTGVSGDYNEQFF. DNA for the CDR3: TGTGCCAGCAGTTTATCGAGGACAGGGGTTAGCGGGGACTACAATGAGCAGTTCTTC.

This clone showed up just once. The V gene is TRBV19, the J gene TRBJ2-7, with D perhaps TRBD1 or TRBD2 (5 bases each). The CDR3 consists of 14 residues. The V gene's germline CDR1 is LNHDA and CDR2 SQIVND (reference sequence). Deletions cut 4 bases from V and 2 bases from J, with 12 bases between. The CDR3, as DNA: TGTGCCAGTAGTAGGGGCGGGCGTCCCTACGAGCAGTACTTC. Translated: CASSRGGRPYEQYF.

This rearrangement joins TRBV7-9 to TRBJ1-4; no clear D gene. V was cut by 5 bases and J by 0 bases, with 13 bases left in between. This CDR3 is built from 16 residues. Germline V CDR1 and CDR2: SEHNR, FQNEAQ (reference sequence). CDR3 protein: CASSPTDVSTNEKLFF. The CDR3 bases are TGTGCCAGCAGCCCGACTGACGTCTCAACTAATGAAAAACTGTTTTTT.

This chain uses TRBV15 with TRBJ2-7; possibly TRBD2 for D (5 bases). Trimming took off 3 bases at V and 2 bases at J, with 11 bases between the two ends. Germline-derived CDR1 and CDR2 are LNHNV and YYDKDF (reference sequence). The CDR3 runs to 14 residues. The CDR3 region has the DNA TGTGCCACCAGCAGTTGGAGTAGCGCCTACGAGCAGTACTTC. Translating gives CATSSWSSAYEQYF.

This chain's CDR3 is CSVVGASGGAGSYEQYF. For the CDR3, the DNA is TGCAGCGTTGTAGGGGCGTCGGGCGGGGCCGGCTCCTACGAGCAGTACTTC. The rearrangement joins TRBV29-1 to TRBJ2-7; TRBD2 might be the D (6 bases). The CDR3 spans 17 residues. Germline CDR1 reads SQVTM; CDR2 reads ANQGSEA. Trimming took off 4 bases at V and 0 bases at J, with 22 bases between the two ends.

The chain combines TRBV6-4 with TRBJ2-1; the D is unclear. CDR3 length: 13 residues. V was cut by 6 bases and J by 2 bases, with 8 bases left in between. Germline values: CDR1 MRHNA, CDR2 SNTAGT. The CDR3 protein is CASSEWPYNEQFF. DNA for the CDR3: TGTGCCAGCAGCGAGTGGCCCTACAATGAGCAGTTCTTC.

V and J are TRBV7-6 and TRBJ2-5; either TRBD1 or TRBD2 may supply D (5 bases each). The CDR3 covers 16 residues. V shed 4 bases and J shed 5 bases, with 20 bases lying between them. CDR1 and CDR2 from the germline V gene are SGHVS and FNYEAQ. The CDR3 sequence is CASSSPERGGRETQYF. The CDR3 DNA is TGTGCCAGCAGCTCCCCCGAGAGGGGCGGCCGGGAGACCCAGTACTTC. Drawing the rest from reference TRBV7-6 and TRBJ2-5, the complete variable domain is GAGVSQSPRYKVTKRGQDVALRCDPISGHVSLYWYRQALGQGPEFLTYFNYEAQQDKSGLPNDRFSAERPEGSISTLTIQRTEQRDSAMYRCASSSPERGGRETQYFGPGTRLLVL.

The chain is built from TRBV7-8 and TRBJ2-1; no definite D call. The length of the CDR3 is 14 residues. Germline CDR1 reads SGHVS; CDR2 reads FQNEAQ. V was trimmed by 8 bases and J by 2 bases, leaving 13 bases between them. CDR3 region: CASGISRPYNEQFF. CDR3 DNA sequence: TGTGCCAGCGGCATATCCCGACCCTACAATGAGCAGTTCTTC.

The chain links TRBV2 to TRBJ2-5; 12 bases are a match to TRBD2. Germline V gene data show CDR1 as SNHLY and CDR2 as FYNNEI. The CDR3 has 19 residues. V lost 2 bases, J lost 0 bases, and 10 bases stayed unmatched. CDR3 nucleotides: TGTGCCAGCAGTGAAAATGGACTAGCGGGACACGTGTACCAAGAGACCCAGTACTTC. Its translation is CASSENGLAGHVYQETQYF.

The rearrangement links TRBV9 to TRBJ2-7; 11 positions match TRBD2. Germline V gene data show CDR1 as SGDLS and CDR2 as YYNGEE. The ends lost 0 bases at V and 5 bases at J; junction bases unmatched: 7. CDR3 size: 16 residues. The CDR3 bases are TGTGCCAGCAGCGTAGCTCTGACTAGCGGGACCGACGAGCAGTACTTC. Its protein product is CASSVALTSGTDEQYF.

This chain connects TRBV7-6 to TRBJ2-2; D ambiguous. V lost 1 base and J lost 8, with 14 bases in between. The CDR3 sequence is 15 residues long. Germline loops: CDR1 SGHVS, CDR2 FNYEAQ. CDR3 in amino acids: CASSLDPPKEGELFF. CDR3 bases: TGTGCCAGCAGCTTAGATCCCCCTAAGGAGGGGGAGCTGTTTTTT. Variable domain in full (rest from reference TRBV7-6 and TRBJ2-2): GAGVSQSPRYKVTKRGQDVALRCDPISGHVSLYWYRQALGQGPEFLTYFNYEAQQDKSGLPNDRFSAERPEGSISTLTIQRTEQRDSAMYRCASSLDPPKEGELFFGEGSRLTVL.